This T cell receptor (beta chain) was obtained from a study of cytomegalovirus exposure and HLA in healthy donors. With 60 Vbeta and 13 Jbeta primers, the PCR was carried out. As originally analysed: In a later analysis, the count reached some 73 million unique TCR beta chains, with 10 million to 14 million shared. Profiled with immunoSEQ multiplex PCR; TCRdb holds only in-frame clones, not every one. From that table come the V and J calls and clone size; the DNA was used to work out D and trimming. The sample lists roughly 190,000 clones, roughly 13% seen once, with 7.8% in the top ten. Trimming stripped 0 bases from V and 5 bases from J, with 10 bases between. The germline CDR1 and CDR2 sequences are LNHDA and SQIVND (reference sequence). The CDR3 consists of 14 residues.

The source is a man aged 50 to 59 in good health and CMV-seropositive. Sequenced input: PBMCs. The genes are TRBV19 and TRBJ2-5; D unresolved. The CDR3 region has the DNA TGTGCCAGTAGTATAGAGGCAGCGAGGGAGACCCAGTACTTC. It encodes CASSIEAARETQYF.